This T cell receptor (delta chain) was found in a study of Vδ1+ human thymocytes. This clone has just a few counts. Its antigen is not known. General study points: The authors advised highly purified populations and single-cell validation. Around a fifth of thymic delta-chain sequences were Vdelta2, with few Vdelta3, unlike blood Vdelta1+ controls. Thymic TRG and TRD repertoires appeared highly polyclonal, with Gaussian CDR3 length distributions.

CDR1 TSWWSYY and CDR2 QGS come from the germline V gene. Trimming took off 3 bases at V and 8 bases at J, with 22 bases between the two ends. CDR3 length equals 16 residues. Vdelta1+ thymocyte sorts reached between roughly 96% and 99.6% purity. Sequences come from RNA converted to cDNA by reverse transcription. Pooled V-gene forward primers with one constant-region reverse primer generated the CDR3 amplicons by multiplex PCR. TCRdb fed the multiplex PCR reads to CATT. The data hold more than 50,000 delta-chain clones, with 15% to 20% observed a single time. This chain joins TRDV1 and TRDJ1, with D maybe TRDD1 (5 bases). The sequence was collected from a boy under three years old who had congenital heart surgery. Sequenced sample: Vdelta1+ gamma-delta thymocytes from the thymus. Indicated subset: FACS-sorted CD3+ TCRalphabeta- TCRVdelta1+ TCRVdelta2- thymocytes. CDR3: CALGDCRSIGRSKLIF. CDR3 DNA sequence: TGTGCTCTTGGGGATTGCCGTTCAATAGGTCGGTCCAAACTCATCTTT.